The table lists the clone carrying this T cell receptor (beta chain) with a few counts. Antigen specificity is unknown. Using immunoSEQ multiplex PCR, the repertoire was profiled, and TCRdb retains in-frame clones only, with some absent. The sample records 90,000 to 120,000 clones, roughly 89% being singletons. During the collection period, no donor immune events like infections were recorded. This record comes from a study of identifying expanded T cells in peripheral blood. Regarding the study as a whole: Technical replicates showed 0.9 to 1.5 changed clones; approximately two weeks roughly 16; four weeks 19. Approximately two-week clone count variance significantly increased as total template count grew.

The clonotype was recovered from a person between 18 and 75 years old in good health. The sample consisted of blood.

CDR3 bases: TGCGCCAGCAGCTTAGGGACGGGAAACACCATATATTTT. Protein: CASSLGTGNTIYF. The rearrangement links TRBV5-1 to TRBJ1-3; tentatively, D is TRBD1 (5 bases). Looked up from germline, CDR1 is SGHRS and CDR2 is YFSETQ. Trimming cost V 2 bases and J 4 bases, with 7 bases left between them. CDR3 length: 13 amino acids.